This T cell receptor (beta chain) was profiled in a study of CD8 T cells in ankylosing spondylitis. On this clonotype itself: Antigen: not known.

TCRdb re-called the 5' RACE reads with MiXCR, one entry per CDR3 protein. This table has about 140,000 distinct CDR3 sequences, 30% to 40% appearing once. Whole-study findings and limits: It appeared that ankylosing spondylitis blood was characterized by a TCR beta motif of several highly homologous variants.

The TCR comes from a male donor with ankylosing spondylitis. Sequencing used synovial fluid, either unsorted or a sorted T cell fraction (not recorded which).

CDR3 DNA: TGTGCCAGCAGTTATGGCAAGGGCGGGGCACCGTACAATGAGCAGTTCTTC. Protein: CASSYGKGGAPYNEQFF. V gene TRBV6-5 combines with J gene TRBJ2-1; possible D gene TRBD2, 6 bases. The CDR3 consists of 17 residues. CDR1 and CDR2 (germline): MNHEY, SVGAGI. Deletions cut 3 bases from V and 4 bases from J, with 19 bases between.